These 16 T cell receptor beta chains were all obtained from the same sample, sequenced in a study of blood T cell repertoires in COVID-19. The data were produced by immunoSEQ multiplex PCR, yet TCRdb's version contains in-frame clones alone and is incomplete. The table lists over 200,000 clones, under 90% of them singletons. The sequenced sample was PBMCs or T cells enriched from blood (not recorded which). Receptor source: a man aged 55-75 years who had recovered from COVID-19.

The chain joins TRBV7-9 to TRBJ2-5, with 7 bases identical to TRBD1. The CDR3 has 15 amino acids. The germline V gene has CDR1 SEHNR and CDR2 FQNEAQ (reference sequence). J lost 5 bases, V lost 3 bases, and 9 bases had no gene match. CDR3 coding DNA: TGTGCCAGCAGCTTCAGACAGGGAACTTGGGAGACCCAGTACTTC. Translated, it gives CASSFRQGTWETQYF.

The V call is TRBV10-1, the J call TRBJ2-2; 7 positions agree with TRBD2. Germline CDR1 reads WNHNN; CDR2 reads SYGVQD (reference sequence). The junction had 3 bases not matched to a gene; V was cut back by 6 bases and J by 2 bases. The CDR3 length is 14 residues. CDR3: CASRAGLNTGELFF. For the CDR3, the DNA is TGCGCCAGCAGAGCGGGGTTAAACACCGGGGAGCTGTTTTTT.

In this sample, this clone turned up once. The chain combines TRBV4-2 with TRBJ1-3; perhaps TRBD1 as D (5 bases). Deletions cut 2 bases from V and 0 bases from J, with 8 bases between. Germline-derived CDR1 and CDR2 are LGHNA and YNFKEQ. CDR3 length: 15 residues. As DNA, the CDR3 is TGTGCCAGCAGCCAAAGGACACCCTCTGGAAACACCATATATTTT. Amino acid sequence: CASSQRTPSGNTIYF.

The chain recombines TRBV2 with TRBJ2-5, with D tentatively TRBD1 (6 bases). Trimming removed 10 bases at V and 2 bases at J, with 17 bases between. The CDR3 has 14 amino acids. Germline V gene lookup returns CDR1 SNHLY and CDR2 FYNNEI. The CDR3 DNA sequence: TGTGCCACCTATCAGGGGAGAGGTCAAGAGACCCAGTACTTC. This translates into CATYQGRGQETQYF.

The J gene is TRBJ2-4, the V gene TRBV6-5; the D gene is possibly TRBD1 (5 bases). CDR1 MNHEY and CDR2 SVGAGI come from the germline V gene. The CDR3 extends over 16 amino acids. V lost 4 bases and J lost 6, with 19 bases in between. The CDR3 sequence is CASSFNPQALGNIQYF. In DNA form, the CDR3 reads TGTGCCAGCAGTTTCAACCCACAGGCGCTGGGAAACATTCAGTACTTC.

This chain links TRBV6-5 with TRBJ2-2; 7 bases line up with TRBD1. Germline CDR1 is MNHEY and CDR2 is SVGAGI. This CDR3 is built from 15 residues. V lost 6 bases, J lost 6 bases, and 10 bases stayed unmatched. CDR3 residues: CASRTGTDRAGELFF. In DNA, the CDR3 is TGTGCCAGCAGAACCGGGACAGATAGGGCCGGGGAGCTGTTTTTT.

The chain is built from TRBV14 and TRBJ2-5, with TRBD2 as a possible D gene (6 bases). Looked up from germline, CDR1 is SGHDN and CDR2 is FVKESK. The CDR3 covers 13 residues. The V and J ends lost 5 bases and 4 bases respectively, with 11 bases between them. Here the CDR3 DNA reads TGTGCCAGCAGCGGGACGGGAGCAGAGACCCAGTACTTC. Amino acids: CASSGTGAETQYF.

Comments on this clone: The sample holds other DNA sequences that translate to the same CDR3. The chain combines TRBV11-2 with TRBJ1-1; D is possibly TRBD1 (5 bases). The CDR3 sequence is 11 residues long. V shed 2 bases and J shed 7 bases, with 5 bases lying between them. Germline V gene data show CDR1 as SGHAT and CDR2 as FQNNGV. The CDR3 spells CASSLQGEAFF. CDR3 bases: TGTGCCAGCAGCTTACAGGGTGAAGCTTTCTTT.

The chain links TRBV25-1 to TRBJ2-4, with D maybe TRBD2 (6 bases). This CDR3 is 15 amino acids long. The ends were cut back, 3 bases at V and 0 bases at J, with 9 bases in the middle. Germline lookup yields CDR1 MGHDK and CDR2 SYGVNS. In DNA, the CDR3 is TGTGCCAGCAGTGATGGGACTTTAGCCAAAAACATTCAGTACTTC. Translating it yields CASSDGTLAKNIQYF.

This chain connects TRBV14 to TRBJ1-3, with 7 nucleotides matching TRBD1. With V trimmed by 10 bases and J by 3 bases, 9 bases remained unmatched. Per germline, CDR1 SGHDN and CDR2 FVKESK. The CDR3 consists of 14 residues. CDR3 DNA: TGTGCCAACCCGACAGGGAGGAGTGGAAACACCATATATTTT. Translated, it gives CANPTGRSGNTIYF.

This rearrangement joins TRBV12-3 or TRBV12-4 to TRBJ1-2, with a weak D call TRBD1 (5 bases). V was cut by 7 bases and J by 7 bases, with 13 bases left in between. The CDR3 totals 12 residues. CDR3 DNA sequence: TGTGCCAGCACCGCGGCAGGGTCTGGCTACACCTTC. This translates into CASTAAGSGYTF.

The genes are TRBV4-2 and TRBJ2-2, with 8 bases identical to TRBD2. V was pared by 1 base and J by 7 bases, with 5 bases of the junction left unmatched. The CDR3 is 15 residues long. Germline loops: CDR1 LGHNA, CDR2 YNFKEQ. This CDR3 reads CASSQGRGGGGELFF. The CDR3, as DNA: TGTGCCAGCAGCCAAGGTCGGGGGGGTGGCGGGGAGCTGTTTTTT.

This chain links TRBV7-3 with TRBJ2-1, with D possibly TRBD2 on 6 matching bases. This CDR3 spans 15 amino acids. V gave up 6 bases and J gave up 4 bases, with 16 bases separating them. CDR1 and CDR2 from the germline V gene are SGHTA and FQGTGA. The CDR3 here is CASSYTRDSYNEQFF. The CDR3 DNA sequence: TGTGCCAGCAGTTATACCCGGGACTCTTACAATGAGCAGTTCTTC.

The chain uses TRBV19 and TRBJ1-6; D is uncertain. V shed 6 bases and J shed 4 bases, with 4 bases lying between them. Germline V gene data show CDR1 as LNHDA and CDR2 as SQIVND (reference sequence). The CDR3 sequence is 12 residues long. CDR3 coding DNA: TGTGCCAGTAGCTTATATAATTCACCCCTCCACTTT. Translation gives CASSLYNSPLHF.

As DNA, the CDR3 is TGTGCCAGCTCATACGGGGGACCACACCAAGAGACCCAGTACTTC. Translated: CASSYGGPHQETQYF. The chain couples TRBV18 to TRBJ2-5, with D perhaps TRBD2 (6 bases). The V end lost 5 bases, the J end lost 0 bases, and 13 bases lay between the germline ends. The CDR3 sequence is 15 residues long. Looked up from germline, CDR1 is KGHSH and CDR2 is LQKENI.

The chain couples TRBV24-1 to TRBJ2-3; D possibly corresponds to TRBD2 (5 bases). The V gene's germline CDR1 is KGHDR and CDR2 SFDVKD. V lost 2 bases to trimming and J lost 4 bases, with 6 bases between them. The CDR3 length is 13 residues. CDR3 loop: CATSDYGADTQYF. The CDR3 DNA reads as TGTGCCACCAGTGATTACGGGGCAGATACGCAGTATTTT.